This TCR beta chain was found in a study of technical replicates of blood from a few donors. CDR3 length: 16 residues. V lost 3 bases and J 1 base, leaving 15 bases between the germline ends. Germline V lookup: CDR1 MNHNY, CDR2 SVGAGI (reference sequence). Assay: immunoSEQ multiplex PCR; the TCRdb copy retains only in-frame clones and omits some. This table holds approximately 82,000 clones, 90% to 95% found once. This receptor was obtained from a human donor in good health. The material sequenced was T cells isolated from PBMCs. The chain uses TRBV6-6 and TRBJ1-1, with unresolved D. CDR3 loop: CASSYSVLSSNTEAFF. CDR3 sequence (DNA): TGTGCCAGCAGTTATAGTGTACTATCCTCGAACACTGAAGCTTTCTTT.